Listed below are T cell receptor beta chains from one sample, sequenced in a study of CD8 T cells in ankylosing spondylitis. One entry per CDR3 protein, called by TCRdb with MiXCR from the 5' RACE reads. The repertoire holds a few hundred thousand distinct CDR3 sequences, with approximately 17% as singletons. Sample: blood, either unsorted or a sorted T cell fraction (not recorded which). The receptor source for this set is a male donor with ankylosing spondylitis. CDR3s include the opening cysteine and the closing phenylalanine or tryptophan. A D gene is named only where the DNA matches it firmly.

TRBV4-1	TRBJ2-7	TRBD1	CASSPAHRDRSSYEQYF
TRBV3-1	TRBJ2-3	TRBD2	CASSHFRLAATDTQYF
TRBV20-1	TRBJ2-7	-	CSARARLGEQYF
TRBV20-1	TRBJ2-1	-	CSAHGVADTYNEQFF
TRBV18	TRBJ2-2	-	CASSTLDTGELFF
TRBV23-1	TRBJ2-7	-	CASSQSVADHEQYF
TRBV3-1	TRBJ1-4	-	CASSQVVSNEKLFF
TRBV12-3/TRBV12-4	TRBJ2-3	TRBD1	CASRTGRESDTQYF
TRBV5-1	TRBJ2-2	TRBD2	CASSHRRSGSSSGDLFF
TRBV15	TRBJ1-2	TRBD1	CATSSLQGANYGYTF
TRBV7-9	TRBJ1-3	-	CASSYRTESSGNTIYF
TRBV2	TRBJ1-1	-	CACNLVTEAFF
TRBV6-2/TRBV6-3	TRBJ1-2	-	CASKEHLGGHGYTF
TRBV6-1	TRBJ1-6	-	CALGEGFSYNSPLHF
TRBV4-1	TRBJ1-1	-	CASSQDTAMNTEAFF
TRBV12-3/TRBV12-4	TRBJ1-6	-	CASSDLGIPSSPLHF
TRBV7-9	TRBJ2-7	-	CASSLSPLRGEQYF
TRBV7-3	TRBJ2-1	-	CASSLRGPGLAQFNEQFF
TRBV7-2	TRBJ1-5	-	CASSPRTSQPQHF
TRBV18	TRBJ2-3	-	CASSLTSPPTDTQYF
TRBV30	TRBJ2-7	-	CAANPGNSYEQYF